One and the same sample provided the 14 T cell receptor beta chains below, sequenced in a study of T cells in localized non-small cell lung cancer. The data were produced by immunoSEQ multiplex PCR, yet TCRdb's version contains in-frame clones alone and is incomplete. The sample comprises around 24,000 clones, 89% of which are singletons, and around 23% rests with the top ten. Sequences were derived from peripheral blood, sampled before any cancer treatment. The receptors here all came from a man between 40 and 70 years old with stage I squamous cell lung carcinoma.

The V gene is TRBV29-1, the J gene TRBJ2-7; perhaps TRBD2 as D (6 bases). The CDR3 covers 15 residues. Trimming stripped 0 bases from V and 0 bases from J, with 12 bases between. Germline lookup yields CDR1 SQVTM and CDR2 ANQGSEA. The CDR3 is CSVEDPMGGSYEQYF. For the CDR3, the DNA is TGCAGCGTTGAAGATCCTATGGGGGGCTCCTACGAGCAGTACTTC.

The chain joins TRBV7-9 to TRBJ2-7, with D unresolved. Germline V gene sequence: CDR1 SEHNR, CDR2 FQNEAQ (reference sequence). Trimming cost V 0 bases and J 6 bases, with 9 bases left between them. The CDR3 has 13 amino acids. In DNA form, the CDR3 reads TGTGCCAGCAGCTTAGCGGTGTGGTCCGAGCAGTACTTC. Translating it yields CASSLAVWSEQYF.

The chain has TRBV19 and TRBJ2-7; tentatively, D is TRBD1 (5 bases). Trimming left V 5 bases short and J 3 bases short, with 14 bases between. This CDR3 has 14 residues. Germline-derived CDR1 and CDR2 are LNHDA and SQIVND (reference sequence). As DNA, the CDR3 is TGTGCCAGTAGTTTCCAGGGATTTAGCTACGAGCAGTACTTC. Its protein is CASSFQGFSYEQYF.

The chain carries TRBV2 and TRBJ1-1; D not resolved. Germline lookup yields CDR1 SNHLY and CDR2 FYNNEI. The CDR3 loop spans 14 amino acids. V shed 3 bases and J shed 4 bases, with 12 bases lying between them. CDR3: CASSEYELSTEAFF. The CDR3 DNA reads as TGTGCCAGCAGTGAGTATGAGCTAAGCACTGAAGCTTTCTTT. The full variable domain, with the rest looked up from reference TRBV2 and TRBJ1-1, is EPEVTQTPSHQVTQMGQEVILRCVPISNHLYFYWYRQILGQKVEFLVSFYNNEISEKSEIFDDQFSVERPDGSNFTLKIRSTKLEDSAMYFCASSEYELSTEAFFGQGTRLTVV.

The chain is built from TRBV7-9 and TRBJ1-1; D unresolved. CDR3 length: 14 amino acids. Germline V gives CDR1 SEHNR, CDR2 FQNEAQ (reference sequence). Trimming left V 1 base short and J 5 bases short, with 11 bases between. CDR3 loop: CASSLEGRRTEAFF. The CDR3 coding sequence is TGTGCCAGCAGCTTAGAAGGGCGGAGGACTGAAGCTTTCTTT.

This clone was recorded only once. The chain is built from TRBV18 and TRBJ1-4; 7 bases are a match to TRBD1. Trimming at V came to 4 bases and at J to 8 bases, leaving 10 bases not matched to a gene. The CDR3 is 15 residues long. CDR1 and CDR2 from the germline V gene are KGHSH and LQKENI. CDR3 loop: CASSLRSGGVEKLFF. Here the CDR3 DNA reads TGTGCCAGCTCACTCCGGTCAGGGGGAGTGGAAAAACTGTTTTTT.

The CDR3, as DNA: TGTGCCATCAGTGATGGGGATCACCGGGGCGGAAACACCATATATTTT. This translates into CAISDGDHRGGNTIYF. V and J are TRBV10-3 and TRBJ1-3; D perhaps matches TRBD1 (5 bases). The CDR3 has 16 amino acids. The V end lost 3 bases, the J end lost 4 bases, and 16 bases lay between the germline ends. Germline CDR1 reads ENHRY; CDR2 reads SYGVKD.

The sample holds a few counts of this clone. The CDR3 sequence: CASSEGGADTEAFF. The CDR3 DNA is TGTGCCAGCAGTGAAGGGGGAGCGGACACTGAAGCTTTCTTT. This chain links TRBV6-1 with TRBJ1-1; D is ambiguous. Germline CDR1 MNHNS, CDR2 SASEGT. The CDR3 has 14 amino acids. V gave up 1 base and J gave up 3 bases, with 9 bases separating them.

This clone ranks as medium-sized. The chain carries TRBV4-1 and TRBJ1-3; D uncertain. The CDR3 has 11 residues. Looked up from germline, CDR1 is MGHRA and CDR2 is YSYEKL. V was trimmed by 6 bases and J by 4 bases, leaving 4 bases between them. In DNA form, the CDR3 reads TGCGCCAGCAGGGCCGGAAACACCATATATTTT. The encoded protein is CASRAGNTIYF.

The V and J genes are TRBV15 and TRBJ2-7; D is unresolved. This CDR3 has 11 amino acids. CDR1 LNHNV and CDR2 YYDKDF come from the germline V gene (reference sequence). V lost 3 bases to trimming and J lost 4 bases, with 4 bases between them. Written as DNA, the CDR3 is TGTGCCACCAGCAGCGGGTACGAGCAGTACTTC. Residues: CATSSGYEQYF.

The chain has TRBV7-3 and TRBJ1-1; D is possibly TRBD1 (5 bases). There are 13 residues in the CDR3. V was shortened by 4 bases and J by 7 bases, with 13 bases between the two germline ends. Germline V CDR1 and CDR2: SGHTA, FQGTGA. CDR3 sequence: CASSSQGEGEAFF. The DNA for the CDR3 is TGTGCCAGCAGCTCCCAGGGAGAGGGTGAAGCTTTCTTT.

The chain links TRBV28 to TRBJ1-1; D remains ambiguous. The CDR3 covers 13 residues. CDR1 and CDR2 (germline): MDHEN, SYDVKM. Trimming stripped 5 bases from V and 4 bases from J, with 11 bases between. Here the CDR3 DNA reads TGTGCCAGCAGTCCCGTACGGGGCACTGAAGCTTTCTTT. Its translation is CASSPVRGTEAFF.

The chain has TRBV2 and TRBJ1-1, with D uncertain. This CDR3 is built from 11 residues. Germline V gene data show CDR1 as SNHLY and CDR2 as FYNNEI. V dropped 10 bases and J dropped 10 bases, with 16 bases sitting between them. CDR3 DNA sequence: TGTGCCACCACGGAAGGCCTCGGAGCTTTCTTT. It codes for CATTEGLGAFF.

The gene calls are TRBV9 and TRBJ2-2, with D perhaps TRBD2 (6 bases). Trimming pared 4 bases from V and 4 bases from J, leaving 23 bases between. The CDR3 runs to 18 residues. Germline loops: CDR1 SGDLS, CDR2 YYNGEE. CDR3 sequence: CASSTRSMRGLTTGELFF. CDR3 DNA sequence: TGTGCCAGCAGCACTAGAAGCATGCGGGGCTTGACCACCGGGGAGCTGTTTTTT.